This passage covers 30 T cell receptor beta chains from one sample sequenced in a study of shared clonotypes between healthy human individuals (dated by TCRdb to the early 2020s). CD8 naive samples were CD45RO-negative cells positively selected for CCR7, giving a CD45RA+CCR7+ population that excluded TemRA cells. The protocol used for the library was the immunoSEQ multiplex PCR assay. TCRdb re-hosts the immuneACCESS table, in-frame sequences only. Its copies lack some clones; in the studies checked, an unresolved V gene accounts for under half of them, and the cause for the rest is not known. Across this sample there are about 2,100,000 clones, with roughly 91% seen only once. Of the sample, 1.5% to 2% falls within the top ten clones. Sequencing used naive CD8+ T cells from PBMCs. The cell subset or site label for this specimen denotes: CD45RA+CCR7+. These receptors came from a man aged 18 to 29 in good health. Some clones in this sample may be carry-over from other donors' samples.

J is TRBJ2-1 and V is TRBV28; D is possibly TRBD1 or TRBD2 (5 bases each). The germline V gene encodes CDR1 MDHEN and CDR2 SYDVKM. Trimming cost V 7 bases and J 6 bases, with 10 bases left between them. The CDR3 covers 12 residues. The CDR3 DNA reads as TGTGCCAGCACGGGGACCGCCAATGAGCAGTTCTTC. Translating it yields CASTGTANEQFF.

The chain combines TRBV7-8 with TRBJ1-5, with D maybe TRBD1 (5 bases). CDR1 and CDR2 from the germline V gene are SGHVS and FQNEAQ. The CDR3 spans 15 residues. Trimming stripped 1 base from V and 10 bases from J, with 17 bases between. The CDR3 nucleotides read TGTGCCAGCAGCTTAGAAGGTATGGGGGTCCGTCCCCAGCATTTT. Translating gives CASSLEGMGVRPQHF.

V is TRBV7-9 and J is TRBJ2-1, with D perhaps TRBD2 (5 bases). V was clipped by 5 bases and J by 2 bases, with 13 bases between them. Germline V CDR1 and CDR2: SEHNR, FQNEAQ (reference sequence). CDR3 length equals 15 residues. In DNA form, the CDR3 reads TGTGCCAGCAGCGCCGTGGGAGTAACCTACAATGAGCAGTTCTTC. It codes for CASSAVGVTYNEQFF. The whole variable domain, filled in from reference TRBV7-9 and TRBJ2-1, reads DTGVSQNPRHKITKRGQNVTFRCDPISEHNRLYWYRQTLGQGPEFLTYFQNEAQLEKSRLLSDRFSAERPKGSFSTLEIQRTEQGDSAMYLCASSAVGVTYNEQFFGPGTRLTVL.

The chain uses TRBV19 and TRBJ1-5, with TRBD1 matching over 7 bases. The germline gives CDR1 LNHDA, CDR2 SQIVND (reference sequence). This CDR3 comprises 15 residues. J was trimmed by 0 bases and V by 4 bases; bases with no gene match: 3. CDR3 nucleotide sequence: TGTGCCAGTAGTACTGACAGGGTTAGCAATCAGCCCCAGCATTTT. Translation gives CASSTDRVSNQPQHF.

CDR3 nucleotides: TGCGCCGGTGAAGGACAGCGAATGAACACTGAAGCTTTCTTT. Its protein is CAGEGQRMNTEAFF. V usage is TRBV23-1 and J usage is TRBJ1-1; D possibly corresponds to TRBD1 (6 bases). TRBV23-1 is annotated as an ORF whose role is uncertain. The CDR3 covers 14 residues. V gave up 11 bases and J gave up 0 bases, with 16 bases separating them.

The gene calls are TRBV29-1 and TRBJ1-1; D is perhaps TRBD1 (5 bases). CDR1 is SQVTM and CDR2 is ANQGSEA in the germline V gene. V was cut by 7 bases and J by 3 bases, with 24 bases left in between. This CDR3 spans 16 amino acids. The CDR3 DNA sequence: TGCAGCGCTAGCGCGGGACTATTCTCGTCGGACACTGAAGCTTTCTTT. It encodes CSASAGLFSSDTEAFF.

CDR3 in amino acids: CASSPDRVYGYTF. CDR3 nucleotide sequence: TGTGCCAGCAGCCCGGACAGGGTCTATGGCTACACCTTC. The genes are TRBV27 and TRBJ1-2, with 8 bases aligning to TRBD1. In germline, CDR1 is MNHEY, CDR2 SMNVEV (reference sequence). The V and J ends lost 6 bases and 4 bases, in that order; junction bases with no gene match: 4. This CDR3 is built from 13 residues.

The chain couples TRBV7-9 to TRBJ2-2; D gene unclear. The length of the CDR3 is 14 residues. CDR1 is SEHNR and CDR2 is FQNEAQ in the germline V gene (reference sequence). Trimming took off 5 bases at V and 5 bases at J, with 12 bases between the two ends. In DNA form, the CDR3 reads TGTGCCAGCAGCGACACCAGAGGTACCGGGGAGCTGTTTTTT. Translation gives CASSDTRGTGELFF.

The chain combines TRBV19 with TRBJ2-1; TRBD2 agrees at 10 bases. The V gene's germline CDR1 is LNHDA and CDR2 SQIVND (reference sequence). The CDR3 length is 15 residues. V was clipped by 6 bases and J by 6 bases; unmatched bases: 8. The CDR3 spells CASSFGLAAVNEQFF. The CDR3 DNA reads as TGTGCCAGTAGCTTCGGACTAGCGGCGGTCAATGAGCAGTTCTTC. The full variable domain, rest sourced from reference TRBV19 and TRBJ2-1, is DGGITQSPKYLFRKEGQNVTLSCEQNLNHDAMYWYRQDPGQGLRLIYYSQIVNDFQKGDIAEGYSVSREKKESFPLTVTSAQKNPTAFYLCASSFGLAAVNEQFFGPGTRLTVL.

The chain is built from TRBV9 and TRBJ1-1; TRBD1 agrees at 9 bases. CDR3 size: 13 residues. Unmatched junction bases numbered 4, after V lost 3 bases and J lost 7 bases. Per germline, CDR1 SGDLS and CDR2 YYNGEE. CDR3 DNA sequence: TGTGCCAGCAGCGGAGGGACAGGGAATGAAGCTTTCTTT. Protein: CASSGGTGNEAFF.

The chain has TRBV6-5 and TRBJ2-2; a weak D match, TRBD1 (6 bases). The CDR3 runs 14 residues. From germline, CDR1 is MNHEY and CDR2 SVGAGI. The V end was cut by 5 bases, the J end by 1 base, with 8 bases between. CDR3 sequence reads: CASSQGQNTGELFF. CDR3 bases: TGTGCCAGCAGTCAGGGACAGAACACCGGGGAGCTGTTTTTT.

With regard to this clone: This same CDR3 is encoded by further DNA sequences in the sample. This chain connects TRBV9 to TRBJ2-7; 10 nucleotides match TRBD2. Germline V lookup: CDR1 SGDLS, CDR2 YYNGEE. Unmatched junction bases numbered 5, after V lost 0 bases and J lost 5 bases. The CDR3 consists of 15 residues. CDR3: CASSVGSGRAHEQYF. The CDR3 bases are TGTGCCAGCAGCGTAGGGAGCGGGAGGGCCCACGAGCAGTACTTC. Drawing the rest from reference TRBV9 and TRBJ2-7, the complete variable domain is DSGVTQTPKHLITATGQRVTLRCSPRSGDLSVYWYQQSLDQGLQFLIQYYNGEERAKGNILERFSAQQFPDLHSELNLSSLELGDSALYFCASSVGSGRAHEQYFGPGTRLTVT.

The chain joins TRBV19 to TRBJ2-7, with D perhaps TRBD1 (5 bases). Trimming cost V 5 bases and J 1 base, with 15 bases left between them. CDR1 and CDR2 (germline): LNHDA, SQIVND (reference sequence). There are 15 residues in the CDR3. CDR3 amino acids: CASSALLTASYEQYF. The CDR3 nucleotides are TGTGCCAGTAGTGCCCTCCTGACAGCGTCCTACGAGCAGTACTTC.

The chain couples TRBV4-1 to TRBJ2-7, with D perhaps matching TRBD2 (6 bases). This CDR3 contains 14 residues. Germline V gene lookup returns CDR1 MGHRA and CDR2 YSYEKL. V shed 4 bases and J shed 1 base, with 11 bases lying between them. CDR3 residues: CASSLRDSSYEQYF. CDR3 DNA: TGCGCCAGCAGCCTCCGGGACTCGTCCTACGAGCAGTACTTC.

V gene TRBV6-5 combines with J gene TRBJ2-5, with a tentative D call TRBD2 (5 bases). Per germline, CDR1 MNHEY and CDR2 SVGAGI. V lost 0 bases and J 10 bases, leaving 9 bases between the germline ends. The CDR3 is 12 amino acids. Here the CDR3 reads CASSYSSGDQYF. The DNA of the CDR3 is TGTGCCAGCAGTTACTCGTCCGGGGACCAGTACTTC.

Regarding this clone: Other DNA sequences in the same sample also yield this CDR3. The chain combines TRBV9 with TRBJ2-7; 7 bases agree with TRBD1. Germline loops: CDR1 SGDLS, CDR2 YYNGEE. V lost 4 bases to trimming and J lost 7 bases; unmatched junction nucleotides: 8. The CDR3 runs to 13 residues. The CDR3 region is CASSPRTGREQYF. CDR3 in DNA: TGTGCCAGCAGCCCGCGGACAGGCAGAGAGCAGTACTTC.

V gene TRBV4-2 combines with J gene TRBJ2-7; tentatively, D is TRBD2 (6 bases). The V end lost 0 bases, the J end lost 0 bases, and 15 bases lay between the germline ends. The CDR3 spans 17 residues. Looked up from germline, CDR1 is LGHNA and CDR2 is YNFKEQ. The CDR3 protein is CASSQDFGAGSSYEQYF. CDR3 coding DNA: TGTGCCAGCAGCCAAGATTTCGGGGCGGGGAGCTCCTACGAGCAGTACTTC.

J is TRBJ2-2 and V is TRBV27; D could derive from TRBD1 or TRBD2 (5 bases each). CDR1 and CDR2 from the germline V gene are MNHEY and SMNVEV (reference sequence). The CDR3 is 17 amino acids. With 5 bases removed from V and 0 bases from J, the gap between germline ends came to 16 bases. The CDR3 here is CASSIRPGRSNTGELFF. The CDR3 DNA is TGTGCCAGCAGTATACGGCCGGGACGGTCGAACACCGGGGAGCTGTTTTTT.

The chain uses TRBV7-2 and TRBJ1-2; D remains unclear. The CDR3 contains 12 residues. Trimming stripped 4 bases from V and 8 bases from J, with 11 bases between. CDR1 SGHTA and CDR2 FQGNSA come from the germline V gene. CDR3 bases: TGTGCCAGCAGCTATGGGCAGGAAGGCTACACCTTC. Protein: CASSYGQEGYTF.

The V call is TRBV9, the J call TRBJ1-5, with 8 nucleotides matching TRBD1. The V segment lost 4 bases and the J segment 5 bases; nucleotides outside the gene matches: 5. This CDR3 region has 14 residues. The germline gives CDR1 SGDLS, CDR2 YYNGEE. CDR3 protein: CASSLTGDHQPQHF. The CDR3 nucleotides read TGTGCCAGCAGCTTGACAGGGGACCATCAGCCCCAGCATTTT.

The chain couples TRBV10-3 to TRBJ1-5; D ambiguous. The CDR3 consists of 15 residues. Germline V gene sequence: CDR1 ENHRY, CDR2 SYGVKD. V lost 6 bases and J 3 bases, leaving 15 bases between the germline ends. The CDR3 spells CAISNPGQNNQPQHF. The CDR3 DNA sequence: TGTGCCATCAGCAACCCCGGGCAGAACAATCAGCCCCAGCATTTT.

The chain carries TRBV10-2 and TRBJ1-1; possible D gene TRBD1, 5 bases. The CDR3 is 13 amino acids. The germline CDR1 and CDR2 sequences are WSHSY and SAAADI. The ends were cut back, 6 bases at V and 3 bases at J, with 11 bases in the middle. The CDR3 is CASRGRADTEAFF. The CDR3 bases are TGCGCCAGCAGGGGCAGGGCTGACACTGAAGCTTTCTTT.

CDR3 nucleotides: TGTGCCAGCAGTTTAATAGGGACAGCAAATCAGCCCCAGCATTTT. Translating gives CASSLIGTANQPQHF. The chain uses TRBV28 and TRBJ1-5, with TRBD1 matching 7 bases. The junction had 5 bases not matched to a gene; V was cut back by 2 bases and J by 4 bases. Germline V gene sequence: CDR1 MDHEN, CDR2 SYDVKM. The CDR3 is 15 amino acids.

For this clone: A read error may account for a junction end that differs from germline. Other DNA sequences in the same sample also yield this CDR3. V gene TRBV7-9 combines with J gene TRBJ1-1, with D possibly TRBD1 on 6 matching bases. Germline CDR1 is SEHNR and CDR2 is FQNEAQ (reference sequence). The CDR3 is 13 residues long. The CDR3 DNA is TGTGCCAGCAGCTTATCAGGGGCCACTGAAGCCTTCTTT. Translation gives CASSLSGATEAFF.

V is TRBV4-3 and J is TRBJ2-7; D remains ambiguous. The CDR3 length is 15 residues. Trimming removed 4 bases at V and 0 bases at J, with 13 bases between. In germline, CDR1 is LGHNA, CDR2 YSLEER. CDR3 in amino acids: CASSRILGFSYEQYF. The CDR3 DNA reads as TGCGCCAGCAGCCGCATCTTGGGCTTCTCCTACGAGCAGTACTTC.

The CDR3 loop reads CASSFPTGRRYEQYF. The CDR3 DNA follows: TGTGCCAGCAGCTTTCCTACCGGGAGGCGCTACGAGCAGTACTTC. The chain links TRBV11-2 to TRBJ2-7, with 7 bases aligning to TRBD2. The CDR3 consists of 15 residues. In germline, CDR1 is SGHAT, CDR2 FQNNGV. After removal of 3 bases from V and 3 bases from J, the junction contained 8 bases not matched to a gene.

The V and J genes are TRBV10-3 and TRBJ2-1; possible D gene TRBD1, 5 bases. From germline, CDR1 is ENHRY and CDR2 SYGVKD. This CDR3 has 15 residues. V was clipped by 0 bases and J by 3 bases, with 9 bases between them. In nucleotides, the CDR3 is TGTGCCATCAGTGAGTCAACAGGCCTCTACAATGAGCAGTTCTTC. Translation gives CAISESTGLYNEQFF.

The CDR3 protein is CASSPPRTGSYEQYF. The CDR3 nucleotides are TGTGCCAGCAGTCCCCCACGGACTGGATCCTACGAGCAGTACTTC. The chain couples TRBV6-1 to TRBJ2-7; tentative D call: TRBD2 (5 bases). V was pared by 5 bases and J by 1 base, with 15 bases between. Germline CDR1 is MNHNS and CDR2 is SASEGT. The CDR3 is made up of 15 amino acids.

The chain recombines TRBV9 with TRBJ1-1; a weak D match, TRBD1 (5 bases). Germline V gene sequence: CDR1 SGDLS, CDR2 YYNGEE. Trimming stripped 4 bases from V and 3 bases from J, with 16 bases between. The CDR3 is 15 residues long. The CDR3 sequence: CASSPAGGTDTEAFF. The CDR3 bases are TGTGCCAGCAGCCCCGCGGGGGGAACTGACACTGAAGCTTTCTTT. Variable domain in full (rest from reference TRBV9 and TRBJ1-1): DSGVTQTPKHLITATGQRVTLRCSPRSGDLSVYWYQQSLDQGLQFLIQYYNGEERAKGNILERFSAQQFPDLHSELNLSSLELGDSALYFCASSPAGGTDTEAFFGQGTRLTVV.

The J gene is TRBJ2-5, the V gene TRBV28, with a possible D match to TRBD2 (5 bases). V was cut by 6 bases and J by 5 bases, with 16 bases left in between. CDR3 length equals 14 residues. Germline CDR1 MDHEN, CDR2 SYDVKM. In nucleotides, the CDR3 is TGTGCCAGCAGCCCACTAGTCGCGGTGGAGACCCAGTACTTC. This gives the protein CASSPLVAVETQYF.